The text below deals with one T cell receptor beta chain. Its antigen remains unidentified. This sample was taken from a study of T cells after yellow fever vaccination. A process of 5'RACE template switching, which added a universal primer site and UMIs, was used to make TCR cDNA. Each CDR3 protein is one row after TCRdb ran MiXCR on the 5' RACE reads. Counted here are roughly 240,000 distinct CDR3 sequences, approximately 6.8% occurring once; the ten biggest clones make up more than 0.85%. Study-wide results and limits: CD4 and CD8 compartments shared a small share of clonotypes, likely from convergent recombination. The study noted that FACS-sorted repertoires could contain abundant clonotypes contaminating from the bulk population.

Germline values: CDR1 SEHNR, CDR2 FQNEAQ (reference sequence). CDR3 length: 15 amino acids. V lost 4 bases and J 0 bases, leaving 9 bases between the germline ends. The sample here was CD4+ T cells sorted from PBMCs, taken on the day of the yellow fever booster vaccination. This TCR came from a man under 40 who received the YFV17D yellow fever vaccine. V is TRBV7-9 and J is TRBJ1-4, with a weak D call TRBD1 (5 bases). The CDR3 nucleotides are TGTGCCAGCAGCTCCAGACAGTCAACTAATGAAAAACTGTTTTTT. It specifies CASSSRQSTNEKLFF.